In its sample, the clone carrying this T cell receptor beta chain was seen a few times. The antigen is not known. The CDR3 extends over 13 amino acids. The germline V and J ends were trimmed by 6 bases and 11 bases, with 19 bases remaining between them. Germline CDR1 is MDHEN and CDR2 is SYDVKM. This sample is drawn from a study of blood T cells in healthy people across ages. Whole-study findings and limits: Estimates drawn from one million T cells were deemed to understate diversity.

Through a sample-barcoded 5' primer and a J-beta primer mix, a second PCR was run for about 7 to 12 cycles. In TCRdb, the 5' RACE reads were re-called with MiXCR into one record per CDR3 protein. The sample records some 850,000 distinct CDR3 sequences, around 24% being singletons. Another study also made use of these data, one on T cells of mothers and their children.

Sequenced material: blood. The chain recombines TRBV28 with TRBJ1-1; a possible D gene is TRBD1 (6 bases). This clonotype originated in a boy younger than 18 in good health. As DNA, the CDR3 is TGTGCCAGCAGCTGGAGCACCAGGGGATTTGCTTTCTTT. Encoded protein: CASSWSTRGFAFF.